These 21 T cell receptor beta chains share one sample of origin, sequenced in a study of blood T cell repertoires in COVID-19. TCRdb keeps only in-frame clones here, not all; method: immunoSEQ multiplex PCR. The repertoire holds roughly 430,000 clones, with approximately 86% as singletons. The sequenced sample was PBMCs or T cells enriched from blood (not recorded which). All receptors derive from a woman between 40 and 50 years old with acute COVID-19.

The sample holds many counts of this clone. The genes are TRBV5-1 and TRBJ1-5; D possibly corresponds to TRBD1 (5 bases). V was pared by 4 bases and J by 2 bases, with 10 bases between. This CDR3 has 14 residues. Germline V gives CDR1 SGHRS, CDR2 YFSETQ. In DNA, the CDR3 is TGCGCCAGCAGCCCAGACAGCCGCAATCAGCCCCAGCATTTT. Encoded protein: CASSPDSRNQPQHF.

The chain joins TRBV7-2 to TRBJ1-1; D is ambiguous. From germline, CDR1 is SGHTA and CDR2 FQGNSA. This CDR3 is 13 amino acids long. Trimming shortened V by 3 bases and J by 0 bases, and 5 bases separated the two germline ends. As DNA, the CDR3 is TGTGCCAGCAGCTTCTCTATGAACACTGAAGCTTTCTTT. This codes for CASSFSMNTEAFF.

The genes are TRBV11-2 and TRBJ2-2; no clear D. Trimming removed 8 bases from V and 5 bases from J, with 12 bases in between. The germline V gene encodes CDR1 SGHAT and CDR2 FQNNGV. The CDR3 extends over 13 amino acids. This CDR3 is CASVRFGTGELFF. The CDR3 DNA reads as TGTGCCAGCGTCCGGTTCGGGACCGGGGAGCTGTTTTTT. The full variable domain, in which reference TRBV11-2 and TRBJ2-2 provide the parts outside the CDR3, is EAGVAQSPRYKIIEKRQSVAFWCNPISGHATLYWYQQILGQGPKLLIQFQNNGVVDDSQLPKDRFSAERLKGVDSTLKIQPAKLEDSAVYLCASVRFGTGELFFGEGSRLTVL.

The chain employs TRBV13 and TRBJ1-1, with D possibly matching TRBD1 (6 bases). This CDR3 region has 16 residues. Per germline, CDR1 PRHDT and CDR2 FYEKMQ (reference sequence). The V gene lost 5 bases and the J gene lost 9 bases, with 25 bases spanning the gap. CDR3 nucleotides: TGTGCCAGCAGCATTTCCCCCGGGACACACCACATTCAAGCTTTCTTT. This sequence encodes CASSISPGTHHIQAFF.

The chain links TRBV19 to TRBJ2-3; D remains ambiguous. This CDR3 comprises 13 residues. With 3 bases removed from V and 6 bases from J, the gap between germline ends came to 10 bases. CDR1 and CDR2 from the germline V gene are LNHDA and SQIVND (reference sequence). For the CDR3, the DNA is TGTGCCAGTAGTATCCCTCTGAGGGATACGCAGTATTTT. This sequence encodes CASSIPLRDTQYF.

J is TRBJ1-5 and V is TRBV24-1, with 9 bases that match TRBD1. CDR1 is KGHDR, CDR2 SFDVKD, per germline. This CDR3 is 19 amino acids long. V lost 2 bases and J lost 0; bases outside the gene matches: 10. This CDR3 reads CATSDSRQGGRGSNQPQHF. The CDR3 DNA sequence: TGTGCCACCAGTGATTCCCGACAGGGGGGCCGGGGTAGCAATCAGCCCCAGCATTTT.

This clone was counted once. The chain joins TRBV9 to TRBJ2-1; 9 positions agree with TRBD2. The V gene end was trimmed by 4 bases and the J gene end by 7 bases; junction bases not matched to a gene: 9. The CDR3 sequence is 15 residues long. Germline assignment: CDR1 SGDLS and CDR2 YYNGEE. CDR3 nucleotides: TGTGCCAGCAGCCAAAGCGGGGGGCGGTGGAATGAGCAGTTCTTC. This encodes CASSQSGGRWNEQFF. The full variable domain, its missing parts supplied by reference TRBV9 and TRBJ2-1, is DSGVTQTPKHLITATGQRVTLRCSPRSGDLSVYWYQQSLDQGLQFLIQYYNGEERAKGNILERFSAQQFPDLHSELNLSSLELGDSALYFCASSQSGGRWNEQFFGPGTRLTVL.

The chain couples TRBV9 to TRBJ1-2, with D tentatively TRBD1 (6 bases). This CDR3 is built from 13 residues. The germline CDR1 and CDR2 sequences are SGDLS and YYNGEE. V lost 0 bases and J 8 bases, leaving 11 bases between the germline ends. For the CDR3, the DNA is TGTGCCAGCAGCGTAGTACAGGGTAACGGCTACACCTTC. This encodes CASSVVQGNGYTF. Full variable domain (outside the CDR3, taken from reference TRBV9 and TRBJ1-2): DSGVTQTPKHLITATGQRVTLRCSPRSGDLSVYWYQQSLDQGLQFLIQYYNGEERAKGNILERFSAQQFPDLHSELNLSSLELGDSALYFCASSVVQGNGYTFGSGTRLTVV.

This clone was detected only once. CDR3 nucleotides: TGTGCCAGTAGTTACAGACAGCCGAACACCGGGGAGCTGTTTTTT. Residues: CASSYRQPNTGELFF. J is TRBJ2-2 and V is TRBV19, with a tentative D call TRBD1 (5 bases). This CDR3 has 15 residues. V shed 5 bases and J shed 0 bases, with 10 bases lying between them. Germline loops: CDR1 LNHDA, CDR2 SQIVND (reference sequence).

The chain joins TRBV5-1 to TRBJ2-1, with a weak D call TRBD2 (6 bases). Trimming took off 6 bases at V and 5 bases at J, with 15 bases between the two ends. The CDR3 contains 14 residues. CDR1 and CDR2 from the germline V gene are SGHRS and YFSETQ. The CDR3 sequence: CASTRGTSNNEQFF. In DNA, the CDR3 is TGCGCCAGCACCCGGGGGACGAGCAACAATGAGCAGTTCTTC.

The CDR3 sequence is CAISESGRNTGELFF. CDR3 nucleotide sequence: TGTGCCATCAGTGAGTCGGGGCGGAACACCGGGGAGCTGTTTTTT. V and J are TRBV10-3 and TRBJ2-2; D might be TRBD1 (5 bases). There are 15 residues in the CDR3. Trimming removed 0 bases from V and 1 base from J, with 6 bases in between. The germline gives CDR1 ENHRY, CDR2 SYGVKD.

The chain carries TRBV10-3 and TRBJ2-5; 7 bases map to TRBD1. Germline V CDR1 and CDR2: ENHRY, SYGVKD. This CDR3 spans 13 amino acids. V lost 6 bases, J lost 2 bases, and 3 bases stayed unmatched. In nucleotides, the CDR3 is TGTGCCATCAGCAAGACAGGGCAAGAGACCCAGTACTTC. It yields the protein CAISKTGQETQYF.

In DNA form, the CDR3 reads TGTGCCAGCAGTGTGGCATTCTCCTACGAGCAGTACTTC. It is translated as CASSVAFSYEQYF. This chain links TRBV2 with TRBJ2-7; D unclear. The V end lost 4 bases, the J end lost 0 bases, and 7 bases lay between the germline ends. CDR3 length: 13 residues. CDR1 and CDR2 (germline): SNHLY, FYNNEI.

A word on this clone: Other nucleotide sequences in the sample specify the same CDR3. The gene calls are TRBV5-1 and TRBJ1-3, with TRBD1 identical over 8 bases. Germline CDR1 and CDR2: SGHRS and YFSETQ. V shed 0 bases and J 7 bases; nucleotides not matched to a gene: 0. The CDR3 runs 13 residues. CDR3 DNA sequence: TGCGCCAGCAGCTTGGACAGGGGGAACACCATATATTTT. This translates into CASSLDRGNTIYF.

The chain combines TRBV13 with TRBJ1-2; 11 positions agree with TRBD1. This CDR3 has 14 residues. V trimming: 3 bases; J trimming: 7 bases; junction bases outside the gene matches: 4. CDR1 is PRHDT and CDR2 is FYEKMQ in the germline V gene (reference sequence). CDR3 region: CASSFGTGGGGYTF. The CDR3 DNA is TGTGCCAGCAGCTTCGGGACAGGGGGTGGTGGCTACACCTTC.

This chain uses TRBV6-4 with TRBJ1-6, with 9 nucleotides matching TRBD1. There are 15 residues in the CDR3. Germline CDR1 is MRHNA and CDR2 is SNTAGT. With V trimmed by 5 bases and J by 6 bases, 5 bases remained unmatched. Here the CDR3 reads CASSPRQGGNSPLHF. The CDR3 nucleotides are TGTGCCAGCAGTCCGCGACAGGGGGGTAATTCACCCCTCCACTTT.

The chain uses TRBV6-5 and TRBJ1-5; the D is unclear. Germline values: CDR1 MNHEY, CDR2 SVGAGI. The CDR3 sequence is 15 residues long. The germline V and J ends were trimmed by 2 bases and 1 base, with 9 bases remaining between them. The CDR3: CASSYVSPSNQPQHF. CDR3 coding DNA: TGTGCCAGCAGTTACGTGTCCCCAAGCAATCAGCCCCAGCATTTT.

The chain has TRBV13 and TRBJ2-1; 16 bases agree with TRBD2. The length of the CDR3 is 16 residues. CDR1 PRHDT and CDR2 FYEKMQ come from the germline V gene (reference sequence). Trimming at V came to 5 bases and at J to 7 bases, leaving 5 bases not matched to a gene. The CDR3 DNA follows: TGTGCCAGCAGCCGGTCGGGACTAGCGGGGGGGAATGAGCAGTTCTTC. Translating it yields CASSRSGLAGGNEQFF.

V and J are TRBV3-1 (or the pseudogene TRBV3-2) and TRBJ1-6; D not certain. The CDR3 extends over 13 amino acids. CDR1 is LGHDT, CDR2 YNNKEL, per germline (reference sequence). The V gene lost 4 bases and the J gene lost 7 bases, with 8 bases spanning the gap. Here the CDR3 reads CASSPQINSPLHF. The CDR3 nucleotides are TGTGCCAGCAGCCCCCAGATAAATTCACCCCTCCACTTT.

V usage is TRBV2 and J usage is TRBJ1-1; a possible D gene is TRBD1 (6 bases). The CDR3 covers 14 residues. In germline, CDR1 is SNHLY, CDR2 FYNNEI. Trimming removed 6 bases from V and 4 bases from J, with 15 bases in between. In DNA, the CDR3 is TGTGCCAGCAGCCCCGACAGGTGGAGCACTGAAGCTTTCTTT. Its protein is CASSPDRWSTEAFF.

This clone was picked up a small number of times. The sample contains more than one DNA sequence encoding this CDR3. The chain uses TRBV2 and TRBJ1-1; possibly TRBD1 for D (5 bases). This CDR3 is built from 14 residues. In germline, CDR1 is SNHLY, CDR2 FYNNEI. V lost 3 bases and J lost 1, with 9 bases in between. In DNA form, the CDR3 reads TGTGCCAGCAGTGAGCGTCAGGGGAACACTGAAGCTTTCTTT. Protein sequence: CASSERQGNTEAFF.